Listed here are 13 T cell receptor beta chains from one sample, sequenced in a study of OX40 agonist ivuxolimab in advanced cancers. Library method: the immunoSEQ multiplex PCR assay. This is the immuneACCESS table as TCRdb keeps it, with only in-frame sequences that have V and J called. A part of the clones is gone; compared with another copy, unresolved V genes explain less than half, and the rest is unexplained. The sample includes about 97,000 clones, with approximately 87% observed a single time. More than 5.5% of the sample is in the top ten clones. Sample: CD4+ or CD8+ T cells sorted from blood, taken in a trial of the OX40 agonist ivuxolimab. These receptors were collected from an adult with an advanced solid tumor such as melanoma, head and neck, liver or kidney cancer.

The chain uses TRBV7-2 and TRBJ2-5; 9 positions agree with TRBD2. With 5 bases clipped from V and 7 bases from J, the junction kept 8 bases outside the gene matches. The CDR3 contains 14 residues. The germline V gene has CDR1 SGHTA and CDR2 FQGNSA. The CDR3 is CASSRSGGSGTQYF. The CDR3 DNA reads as TGTGCCAGCAGCCGTAGCGGGGGTTCGGGGACCCAGTACTTC.

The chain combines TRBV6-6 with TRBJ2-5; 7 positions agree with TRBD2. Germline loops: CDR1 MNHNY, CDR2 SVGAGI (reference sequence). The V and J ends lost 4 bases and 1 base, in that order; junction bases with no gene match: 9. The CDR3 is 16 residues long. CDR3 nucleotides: TGTGCCAGCAGTTTAGTACTAGCGAGGGGCCAAGAGACCCAGTACTTC. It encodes CASSLVLARGQETQYF.

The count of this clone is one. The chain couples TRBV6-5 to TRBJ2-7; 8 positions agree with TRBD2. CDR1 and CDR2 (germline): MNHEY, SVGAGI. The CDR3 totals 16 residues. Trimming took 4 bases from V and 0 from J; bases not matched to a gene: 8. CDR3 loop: CASSSPYSGDSYEQYF. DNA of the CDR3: TGTGCCAGCAGTTCCCCTTATAGCGGGGACTCCTACGAGCAGTACTTC.

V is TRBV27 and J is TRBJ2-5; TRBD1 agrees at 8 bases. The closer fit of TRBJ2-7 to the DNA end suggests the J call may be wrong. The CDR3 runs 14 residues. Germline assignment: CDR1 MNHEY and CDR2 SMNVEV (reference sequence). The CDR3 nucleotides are TGTGCCAGCAGTTTCGGCAGGGGGCAAGACGAGCAGTACTTC. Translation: CASSFGRGQDEQYF.

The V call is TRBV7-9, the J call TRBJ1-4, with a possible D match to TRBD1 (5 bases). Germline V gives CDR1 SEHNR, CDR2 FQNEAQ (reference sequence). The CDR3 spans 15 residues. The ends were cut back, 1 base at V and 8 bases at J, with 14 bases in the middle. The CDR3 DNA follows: TGTGCCAGCAGCTTAGTGCTTGGGGCGCAAGAAAAACTGTTTTTT. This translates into CASSLVLGAQEKLFF. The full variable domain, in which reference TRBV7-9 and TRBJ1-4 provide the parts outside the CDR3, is DTGVSQNPRHKITKRGQNVTFRCDPISEHNRLYWYRQTLGQGPEFLTYFQNEAQLEKSRLLSDRFSAERPKGSFSTLEIQRTEQGDSAMYLCASSLVLGAQEKLFFGSGTQLSVL.

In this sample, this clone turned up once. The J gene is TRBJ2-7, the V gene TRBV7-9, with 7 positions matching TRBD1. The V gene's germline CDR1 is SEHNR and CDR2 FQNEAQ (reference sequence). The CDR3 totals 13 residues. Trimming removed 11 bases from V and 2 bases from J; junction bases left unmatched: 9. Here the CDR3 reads CASAPGQTYEQYF. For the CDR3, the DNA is TGTGCCTCCGCCCCGGGACAGACCTACGAGCAGTACTTC. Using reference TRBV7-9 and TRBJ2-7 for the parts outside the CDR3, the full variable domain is DTGVSQNPRHKITKRGQNVTFRCDPISEHNRLYWYRQTLGQGPEFLTYFQNEAQLEKSRLLSDRFSAERPKGSFSTLEIQRTEQGDSAMYLCASAPGQTYEQYFGPGTRLTVT.

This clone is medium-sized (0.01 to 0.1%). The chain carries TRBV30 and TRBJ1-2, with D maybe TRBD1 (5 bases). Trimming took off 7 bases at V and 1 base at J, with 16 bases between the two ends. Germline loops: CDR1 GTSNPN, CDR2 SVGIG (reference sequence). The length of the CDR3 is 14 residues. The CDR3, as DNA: TGTGCCTTTGGGGGGGGATTAGTTAACTATGGCTACACCTTC. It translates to CAFGGGLVNYGYTF.

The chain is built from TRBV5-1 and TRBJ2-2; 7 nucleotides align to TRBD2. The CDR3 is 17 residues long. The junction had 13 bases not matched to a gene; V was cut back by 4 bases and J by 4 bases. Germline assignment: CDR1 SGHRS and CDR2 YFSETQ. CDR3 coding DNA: TGCGCCAGCAGCCCGGGGGAGGGTAGTCGGTCCACCGGGGAGCTGTTTTTT. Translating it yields CASSPGEGSRSTGELFF. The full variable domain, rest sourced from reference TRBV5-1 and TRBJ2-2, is KAGVTQTPRYLIKTRGQQVTLSCSPISGHRSVSWYQQTPGQGLQFLFEYFSETQRNKGNFPGRFSGRQFSNSRSEMNVSTLELGDSALYLCASSPGEGSRSTGELFFGEGSRLTVL.

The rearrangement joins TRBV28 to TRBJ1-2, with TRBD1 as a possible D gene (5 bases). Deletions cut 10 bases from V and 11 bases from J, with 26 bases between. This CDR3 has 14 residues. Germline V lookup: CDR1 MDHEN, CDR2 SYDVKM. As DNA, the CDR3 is TGTGCCACCCGAGAGTCAAGGGGCAAATCTGGTTACACCTTC. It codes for CATRESRGKSGYTF.

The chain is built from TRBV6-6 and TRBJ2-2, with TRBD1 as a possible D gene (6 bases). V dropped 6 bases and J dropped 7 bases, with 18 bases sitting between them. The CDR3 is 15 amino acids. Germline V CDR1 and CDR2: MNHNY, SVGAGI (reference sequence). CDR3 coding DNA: TGTGCCAGCAGCTCTCACAGGGCGAATGTCGGGGAGCTGTTTTTT. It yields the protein CASSSHRANVGELFF.

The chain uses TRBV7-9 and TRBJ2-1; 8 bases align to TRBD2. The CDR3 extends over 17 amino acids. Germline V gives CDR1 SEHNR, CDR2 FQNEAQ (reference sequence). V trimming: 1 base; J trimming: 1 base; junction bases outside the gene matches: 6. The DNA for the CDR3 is TGTGCCAGCAGCTTAGGGGCCGGGACTAGATCCTACAATGAGCAGTTCTTC. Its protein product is CASSLGAGTRSYNEQFF.

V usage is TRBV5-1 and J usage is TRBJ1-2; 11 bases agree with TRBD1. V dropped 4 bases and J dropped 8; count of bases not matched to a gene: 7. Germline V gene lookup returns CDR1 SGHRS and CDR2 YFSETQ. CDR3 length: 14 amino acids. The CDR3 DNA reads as TGCGCCAGCAGCCCAGGACAGGGGGCGGGCGGCTACACCTTC. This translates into CASSPGQGAGGYTF.

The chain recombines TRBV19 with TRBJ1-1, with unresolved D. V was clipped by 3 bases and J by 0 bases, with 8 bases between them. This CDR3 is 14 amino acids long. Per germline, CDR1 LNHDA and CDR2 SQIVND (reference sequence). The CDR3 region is CASSIGTMNTEAFF. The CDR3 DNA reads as TGTGCCAGTAGTATTGGAACAATGAACACTGAAGCTTTCTTT. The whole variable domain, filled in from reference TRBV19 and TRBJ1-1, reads DGGITQSPKYLFRKEGQNVTLSCEQNLNHDAMYWYRQDPGQGLRLIYYSQIVNDFQKGDIAEGYSVSREKKESFPLTVTSAQKNPTAFYLCASSIGTMNTEAFFGQGTRLTVV.